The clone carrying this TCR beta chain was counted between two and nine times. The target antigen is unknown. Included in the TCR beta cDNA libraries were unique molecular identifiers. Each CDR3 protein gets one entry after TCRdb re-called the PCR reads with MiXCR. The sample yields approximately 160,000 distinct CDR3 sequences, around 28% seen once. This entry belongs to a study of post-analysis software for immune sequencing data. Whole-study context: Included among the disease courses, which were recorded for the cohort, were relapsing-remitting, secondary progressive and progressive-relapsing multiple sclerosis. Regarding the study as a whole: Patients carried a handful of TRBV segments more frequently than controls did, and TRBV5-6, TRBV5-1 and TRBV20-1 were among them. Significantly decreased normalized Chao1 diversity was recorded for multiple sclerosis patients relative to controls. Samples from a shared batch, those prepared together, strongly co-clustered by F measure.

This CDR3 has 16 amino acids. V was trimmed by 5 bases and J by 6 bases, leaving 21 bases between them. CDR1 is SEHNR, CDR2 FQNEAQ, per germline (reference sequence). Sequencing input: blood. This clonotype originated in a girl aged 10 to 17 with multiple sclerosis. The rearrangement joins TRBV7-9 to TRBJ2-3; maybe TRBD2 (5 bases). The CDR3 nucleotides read TGTGCCAGCAGCAGCTTAGCGCTCGAGGGTCCGGATACGCAGTATTTT. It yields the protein CASSSLALEGPDTQYF.